A single sample gave rise to the 28 T cell receptor beta chains below, sequenced in a study of T cell responses to AZD1222 COVID-19 vaccine. The data were produced by immunoSEQ multiplex PCR, yet TCRdb's version contains in-frame clones alone and is incomplete. In the table there are fewer than 200,000 clones, about nine tenths of which are singletons. The source material was peripheral blood, sampled 28 days after the second AZD1222 dose. These receptors originate from an adult who received the AZD1222 COVID-19 vaccine.

J is TRBJ2-2 and V is TRBV30; 7 bases are a match to TRBD2. The CDR3 spans 14 residues. The junction had 5 bases not matched to a gene; V was cut back by 3 bases and J by 4 bases. Germline V gene data show CDR1 as GTSNPN and CDR2 as SVGIG (reference sequence). The CDR3 coding sequence is TGTGCCTGGAGGGGAGCGGGGAGCACCGGGGAGCTGTTTTTT. As protein: CAWRGAGSTGELFF.

J is TRBJ1-1 and V is TRBV6-5; 7 positions agree with TRBD1. CDR1 is MNHEY and CDR2 is SVGAGI in the germline V gene. V trimming: 8 bases; J trimming: 4 bases; junction bases outside the gene matches: 10. CDR3 length: 14 amino acids. For the CDR3, the DNA is TGTGCCAGCCCTCGACAGGGTCCGACCACTGAAGCTTTCTTT. This codes for CASPRQGPTTEAFF.

The V gene is TRBV2, the J gene TRBJ1-5; D is perhaps TRBD1 (5 bases). Germline CDR1 and CDR2: SNHLY and FYNNEI. The V end lost 4 bases, the J end lost 4 bases, and 14 bases lay between the germline ends. The CDR3 runs 15 residues. CDR3 protein: CASSGRVRGNQPQHF. For the CDR3, the DNA is TGTGCCAGCAGTGGTCGGGTGAGGGGAAATCAGCCCCAGCATTTT.

Here the CDR3 reads CASSSAGGRDEQYF. Written as DNA, the CDR3 is TGTGCCAGCAGCTCCGCGGGCGGGAGGGACGAGCAGTACTTC. The chain joins TRBV5-4 to TRBJ2-7; 9 positions agree with TRBD2. V lost 3 bases, J lost 5 bases, and 6 bases stayed unmatched. The germline V gene encodes CDR1 SGHNT and CDR2 YYREEE (reference sequence). The CDR3 contains 14 residues.

The chain is built from TRBV4-1 and TRBJ1-2; D not resolved. CDR1 MGHRA and CDR2 YSYEKL come from the germline V gene. There are 12 residues in the CDR3. Deletions cut 1 base from V and 8 bases from J, with 8 bases between. The CDR3 here is CASSQAREGYTF. For the CDR3, the DNA is TGCGCCAGCAGCCAAGCCCGTGAGGGCTACACCTTC.

The gene calls are TRBV6-6 and TRBJ2-1; TRBD1 agrees at 8 bases. Germline V gene lookup returns CDR1 MNHNY and CDR2 SVGAGI (reference sequence). V lost 1 base and J lost 9; bases outside the gene matches: 11. The length of the CDR3 is 16 residues. In nucleotides, the CDR3 is TGTGCCAGCAGTTACTGGGGGACAGGAGTACGCGGTGAGCAGTTCTTC. It specifies CASSYWGTGVRGEQFF.

V usage is TRBV6-1 and J usage is TRBJ1-1; 7 bases agree with TRBD1. The CDR3 covers 14 residues. Trimming took 1 base from V and 11 from J; bases not matched to a gene: 10. Germline lookup yields CDR1 MNHNS and CDR2 SASEGT. This CDR3 reads CASSEGERGRRAFF. For the CDR3, the DNA is TGTGCCAGCAGTGAAGGAGAGAGGGGGCGCAGGGCTTTCTTT.

The V call is TRBV7-2, the J call TRBJ2-3, with D uncertain. The CDR3 spans 14 residues. The V and J ends lost 8 bases and 0 bases respectively, with 12 bases between them. Germline V gives CDR1 SGHTA, CDR2 FQGNSA. The chain's CDR3 is CASRNGPSTDTQYF. For the CDR3, the DNA is TGTGCCAGCCGGAACGGTCCTAGCACAGATACGCAGTATTTT.

The rearrangement uses TRBV2 and TRBJ1-1, with 7 bases fitting TRBD1. There are 13 residues in the CDR3. Per germline, CDR1 SNHLY and CDR2 FYNNEI. Losses at the gene ends were 6 bases for V and 6 bases for J; bases not matched to a gene: 7. The CDR3 loop is CASSQTGLAEAFF. The CDR3 region has the DNA TGTGCCAGCAGCCAGACAGGGCTAGCTGAAGCTTTCTTT. Combining the CDR3 with reference TRBV2 and TRBJ1-1 gives the whole variable domain EPEVTQTPSHQVTQMGQEVILRCVPISNHLYFYWYRQILGQKVEFLVSFYNNEISEKSEIFDDQFSVERPDGSNFTLKIRSTKLEDSAMYFCASSQTGLAEAFFGQGTRLTVV.

The sample holds a few counts of this clone. The chain uses TRBV5-6 and TRBJ1-5; 7 bases match TRBD1. Unmatched junction bases numbered 6, after V lost 4 bases and J lost 8 bases. This CDR3 comprises 13 residues. From germline, CDR1 is SGHDT and CDR2 YYEEEE. CDR3 DNA: TGTGCCAGCAGCCGGGACAGTTCGGAGCCCCAGCATTTT. The encoded protein is CASSRDSSEPQHF.

The chain combines TRBV29-1 with TRBJ2-5; 8 bases agree with TRBD2. Germline lookup yields CDR1 SQVTM and CDR2 ANQGSEA. This CDR3 has 15 amino acids. J was trimmed by 0 bases and V by 6 bases; bases with no gene match: 9. As DNA, the CDR3 is TGCAGCGTGCCCCGGGGGGGGGTGTACCAAGAGACCCAGTACTTC. Protein: CSVPRGGVYQETQYF. Variable domain in full (rest from reference TRBV29-1 and TRBJ2-5): SAVISQKPSRDICQRGTSLTIQCQVDSQVTMMFWYRQQPGQSLTLIATANQGSEATYESGFVIDKFPISRPNLTFSTLTVSNMSPEDSSIYLCSVPRGGVYQETQYFGPGTRLLVL.

This clone was observed a single time. The chain carries TRBV12-5 and TRBJ2-7; 11 bases are a match to TRBD2. Trimming removed 1 base from V and 1 base from J; junction bases left unmatched: 6. Germline lookup yields CDR1 LGHNT and CDR2 FRNRAP. The CDR3 extends over 17 amino acids. The CDR3 is CASGLAGTSGPSYEQYF. CDR3 bases: TGTGCTAGTGGTTTGGCTGGGACTAGCGGACCTTCCTACGAGCAGTACTTC.

V usage is TRBV4-1 and J usage is TRBJ1-2, with D hard to call. V gave up 0 bases and J gave up 6 bases, with 11 bases separating them. The CDR3 covers 14 residues. Germline CDR1 reads MGHRA; CDR2 reads YSYEKL. For the CDR3, the DNA is TGCGCCAGCAGCCAAGACAGGTCTAGGGATGGCTACACCTTC. Its translation: CASSQDRSRDGYTF.

This sequence joins TRBV11-3 and TRBJ2-1; a possible D gene is TRBD2 (5 bases). This CDR3 contains 14 residues. V lost 2 bases, J lost 6 bases, and 11 bases lay in between. Germline V CDR1 and CDR2: SGHNT, YENEEA. In DNA, the CDR3 is TGTGCCAGCAGCTTAACCGGGGTTCGCAATGAGCAGTTCTTC. As protein: CASSLTGVRNEQFF.

The chain is built from TRBV4-3 and TRBJ1-1; D ambiguous. Germline lookup yields CDR1 LGHNA and CDR2 YSLEER. The CDR3 spans 13 residues. Trimming removed 2 bases from V and 5 bases from J, with 9 bases in between. CDR3 sequence: CASSQNWGTEAFF. The CDR3 nucleotides read TGCGCCAGCAGCCAAAATTGGGGTACTGAAGCTTTCTTT.

The V and J genes are TRBV6-2 or TRBV6-3 and TRBJ1-4; TRBD1 is a possible D gene (5 bases). The CDR3 sequence is 15 residues long. Trimming left V 5 bases short and J 4 bases short, with 14 bases between. Germline CDR1 and CDR2: MNHEY and SVGEGT. DNA for the CDR3: TGTGCCAGCAGTAGAGGGGACTACATTAATGAAAAACTGTTTTTT. It codes for CASSRGDYINEKLFF.

The chain links TRBV7-9 to TRBJ2-7; 12 positions agree with TRBD2. The CDR3 contains 15 residues. Germline V gene sequence: CDR1 SEHNR, CDR2 FQNEAQ (reference sequence). Trimming removed 5 bases from V and 6 bases from J; junction bases left unmatched: 8. The CDR3 here is CASSRILAGGSEQYF. The DNA of the CDR3 is TGTGCCAGCAGCCGCATACTAGCGGGAGGATCCGAGCAGTACTTC.

This sequence joins TRBV6-5 and TRBJ2-7, with D possibly matching TRBD2 (6 bases). The CDR3 covers 13 residues. Trimming removed 0 bases at V and 7 bases at J, with 10 bases between. CDR1 and CDR2 from the germline V gene are MNHEY and SVGAGI. The CDR3 protein is CASSYSASEEQYF. The CDR3 region has the DNA TGTGCCAGCAGTTACTCGGCTAGCGAGGAGCAGTACTTC.

J is TRBJ2-5 and V is TRBV19; 9 bases fit TRBD1. Trimming took 6 bases from V and 0 from J; bases not matched to a gene: 5. Per the germline V gene, CDR1 is LNHDA and CDR2 is SQIVND (reference sequence). The CDR3 is 15 residues long. CDR3 region: CASSYGTGYQETQYF. In DNA form, the CDR3 reads TGTGCCAGTAGCTATGGGACAGGGTACCAAGAGACCCAGTACTTC.

The chain joins TRBV9 to TRBJ2-2; D ambiguous. V was pared by 6 bases and J by 0 bases, with 12 bases between. Germline CDR1 is SGDLS and CDR2 is YYNGEE. The CDR3 has 15 amino acids. In DNA, the CDR3 is TGTGCCAGCACGATAAAGGTCCCGAACACCGGGGAGCTGTTTTTT. It is translated as CASTIKVPNTGELFF.

The chain recombines TRBV29-1 with TRBJ2-1; D may correspond to TRBD1 or TRBD2 (5 bases each). Germline V gene lookup returns CDR1 SQVTM and CDR2 ANQGSEA. The CDR3 is 13 amino acids. V was pared by 7 bases and J by 5 bases, with 15 bases between. The chain's CDR3 is CSAASGRNNEQFF. CDR3 coding DNA: TGCAGCGCCGCATCAGGGAGAAACAATGAGCAGTTCTTC.

This chain's CDR3 is CASSFRGGQGGYTF. The CDR3 nucleotides read TGTGCCAGCAGCTTTAGGGGTGGACAGGGGGGCTACACCTTC. The chain carries TRBV5-4 and TRBJ1-2, with 9 positions matching TRBD1. V shed 2 bases and J 8 bases; nucleotides not matched to a gene: 7. Germline V gene lookup returns CDR1 SGHNT and CDR2 YYREEE (reference sequence). This CDR3 is built from 14 residues.

V is TRBV2 and J is TRBJ1-6, with D maybe TRBD1 (5 bases). The CDR3 loop spans 14 amino acids. Germline loops: CDR1 SNHLY, CDR2 FYNNEI. Trimming pared 2 bases from V and 6 bases from J, leaving 8 bases between. The CDR3 sequence is CASSESRVNSPLHF. The DNA of the CDR3 is TGTGCCAGCAGTGAATCCAGGGTTAATTCACCCCTCCACTTT.

CDR3: CASSLPGLANTGELFF. Written as DNA, the CDR3 is TGTGCCAGCTCACTCCCGGGACTAGCGAACACCGGGGAGCTGTTTTTT. The chain links TRBV18 to TRBJ2-2, with 8 bases that match TRBD2. The germline gives CDR1 KGHSH, CDR2 LQKENI. The ends lost 4 bases at V and 0 bases at J; junction bases unmatched: 4. CDR3 size: 16 residues.

The rearrangement uses TRBV10-3 and TRBJ2-7; maybe TRBD2 (6 bases). The V and J ends lost 5 bases and 4 bases respectively, with 15 bases between them. The CDR3 covers 14 residues. CDR1 and CDR2 (germline): ENHRY, SYGVKD. CDR3 sequence: CAISPLSGFYEQYF. In DNA, the CDR3 is TGTGCCATCAGTCCCCTTAGCGGATTTTACGAGCAGTACTTC.

The CDR3: CASSSGGGAPDTQYF. For the CDR3, the DNA is TGCGCCAGCAGCTCCGGCGGGGGGGCCCCAGATACGCAGTATTTT. This chain connects TRBV5-1 to TRBJ2-3; the match to TRBD2 covers 9 bases. Germline V gene lookup returns CDR1 SGHRS and CDR2 YFSETQ. The trim removed 3 bases at V and 4 bases at J, leaving 6 bases unmatched. The CDR3 loop spans 15 amino acids.

This clone was recorded a few times. The chain has TRBV10-2 and TRBJ2-2, with D unresolved. The CDR3 runs 12 residues. V lost 6 bases to trimming and J lost 6 bases, with 8 bases between them. Germline CDR1 is WSHSY and CDR2 is SAAADI. In DNA, the CDR3 is TGCGCCAGCAGCTCGGAGCCCGGGGAGCTGTTTTTT. Its protein is CASSSEPGELFF.

The chain couples TRBV18 to TRBJ2-4; D is possibly TRBD1 (6 bases). The V gene's germline CDR1 is KGHSH and CDR2 LQKENI. This CDR3 contains 18 residues. V was shortened by 4 bases and J by 0 bases, with 19 bases between the two germline ends. The CDR3 sequence: CASSHARGRELAKNIQYF. In DNA form, the CDR3 reads TGTGCCAGCTCACACGCCAGGGGACGGGAATTAGCCAAAAACATTCAGTACTTC.